This paragraph covers one T cell receptor beta chain sequence. The clone's antigen remains unknown. No clone much larger than this one lies a single base away; base qualities are absent. These data originate in a study of blood T cell repertoires in COVID-19 (dated by TCRdb to between 2020 and 2021). For the wider study: Samples from collaborators originated in the United States, Italy and Spain and spanned both the acute and convalescent phases of COVID-19. The repertoires were released in a freely available public database intended as a resource for research on the immune response to SARS-CoV-2. Sample metadata almost always included a de-identified subject ID, COVID-19 status, age in years and sex. HLA class I and class II types, where available, came from metadata supplied by the sample provider rather than from assay-based typing. The material from the prospective study consisted of cDNA or gDNA derived from T cells, B-cell-depleted T cells, or PBMCs. The samples were drawn from two sources: the first 160 participants of the ongoing ImmuneRACE study, and 1,200 or so subjects contributed by 6 global collaborators. The dataset comprised deeply sampled blood TCRbeta repertoires from subjects exposed to, actively infected with, or recovered from COVID-19. General findings and caveats noted by the study authors: How much clinical and demographic metadata was included differed by source and by participant, and the metadata was provided uncurated.

The CDR3 measures 15 amino acids from cysteine to phenylalanine. The kept DNA is CDR3 alone, 45 bases in frame from the first base. Relative to germline, V is 0 bases shorter and J is 6 bases shorter, with 14 bases between their ends. Looking up the germline V gene yields CDR1 MGHDK and CDR2 SYGVNS. The immunoSEQ Assay, a bias-controlled multiplex PCR, was used to amplify TCRbeta CDR3 regions from genomic DNA. Concerning the study's data processing: Nucleated cell counts per sample were estimated from amplification of reference gene primers within the assay. Sequence reads were collapsed and filtered to measure the absolute abundance of every unique TCRbeta CDR3 rearrangement. For each sample, productive Simpson clonality was calculated by taking the square root of Simpson's diversity index across productive rearrangements. In TCRdb, the immuneACCESS table is reduced to in-frame sequences with V and J assigned. These tables do not hold every clone; where another copy was compared, an unresolved V gene accounts for under half, and the others remain unexplained. V, J and clone size are those of that table, while D and trimming were read from the DNA. In this sample the table shows about 140,000 clones, around 89% of which occur a single time. Approximately 11% of the sample belongs to the ten largest clones.

The collaborating institutions used their own protocols to collect whole blood in K2EDTA tubes. For TCRbeta analysis, collaborator samples were shipped as frozen whole blood, as isolated PBMCs, or as DNA extracted from either sample type. The clonotype originates from a woman older than 75 with acute or convalescent COVID-19. The V and J segments used are TRBV25-1 and TRBJ1-1; too little of a D gene remains to name it. The specimen was peripheral blood. The nucleotide sequence is TGTGCCAGCAGTGAATATATTCTGGGCGGGCCTGAAGCTTTCTTT. Translated, it gives CASSEYILGGPEAFF.